The 21 T cell receptor beta chains in this list originate from one sample, sequenced in a study of vaccination and CD4 T cells after COVID-19. Cultured CD4+ T cell DNA underwent sequencing with the Oncomine TCR Beta short-read assay. A single record per CDR3 protein comes from TCRdb applying MiXCR to the PCR reads. The repertoire includes about 3,800 distinct CDR3 sequences, roughly 20% of them detected once, and more than 13% sits in the top ten. Their target antigens are unknown. Sample treatment: roughly 11-day PBMC culture with coronavirus spike peptide pools or control peptides (ViraFEST assay). Sequenced input: CD4+ T cells from blood, cultured in vitro. These receptors were collected from a human donor who had recovered from COVID-19.

The V gene is TRBV25-1, the J gene TRBJ2-5; 7 bases line up with TRBD1. The germline V gene encodes CDR1 MGHDK and CDR2 SYGVNS. V lost 6 bases, J lost 5 bases, and 6 bases stayed unmatched. The CDR3 is 13 residues long. The CDR3 region is CASSRRTGETQYF. CDR3 nucleotide sequence: TGTGCCAGCAGCCGAAGGACAGGCGAGACCCAGTACTTC.

The genes are TRBV7-9 and TRBJ2-1; a weak D match, TRBD2 (6 bases). Germline assignment: CDR1 SEHNR and CDR2 FQNEAQ (reference sequence). The V gene lost 5 bases and the J gene lost 5 bases, with 19 bases spanning the gap. This CDR3 comprises 16 residues. The CDR3 nucleotides read TGTGCCAGCAGCCCCTCAGGCGGGGACGGCCACAATGAGCAGTTCTTC. Encoded protein: CASSPSGGDGHNEQFF.

Relative to its sample, this clonotype is large. This rearrangement joins TRBV14 to TRBJ1-2; maybe TRBD1 (5 bases). Germline V lookup: CDR1 SGHDN, CDR2 FVKESK. Trimming removed 4 bases at V and 9 bases at J, with 15 bases between. The CDR3 extends over 13 amino acids. For the CDR3, the DNA is TGTGCCAGCAGCCCGACGGGACCACCACGCTACACCTTC. This codes for CASSPTGPPRYTF.

The gene calls are TRBV7-6 and TRBJ2-7; D possibly matches TRBD1 or TRBD2 (6 bases each). The CDR3 contains 15 residues. The V and J ends lost 5 bases and 4 bases respectively, with 18 bases between them. The germline V gene encodes CDR1 SGHVS and CDR2 FNYEAQ. The DNA of the CDR3 is TGTGCCAGCAGCCCGAGGGGGGCTAGAGTTTACGAGCAGTACTTC. Protein sequence: CASSPRGARVYEQYF. The full variable domain, its missing parts supplied by reference TRBV7-6 and TRBJ2-7, is GAGVSQSPRYKVTKRGQDVALRCDPISGHVSLYWYRQALGQGPEFLTYFNYEAQQDKSGLPNDRFSAERPEGSISTLTIQRTEQRDSAMYRCASSPRGARVYEQYFGPGTRLTVT.

V gene TRBV20-1 combines with J gene TRBJ1-3; D not resolved. The CDR3 runs 15 residues. In germline, CDR1 is DFQATT, CDR2 SNEGSKA (reference sequence). V was shortened by 0 bases and J by 1 base, with 10 bases between the two germline ends. CDR3 loop: CSARDGSRSGNTIYF. CDR3 in DNA: TGCAGTGCTAGAGATGGGTCCCGTTCTGGAAACACCATATATTTT.

The chain combines TRBV5-1 with TRBJ2-1; the D is unclear. V was clipped by 0 bases and J by 10 bases, with 20 bases between them. The CDR3 loop spans 16 amino acids. From germline, CDR1 is SGHRS and CDR2 YFSETQ. This CDR3 reads CASSLAGSGSVGEQFF. Written as DNA, the CDR3 is TGCGCCAGCAGCTTGGCCGGGTCCGGCTCCGTGGGCGAGCAGTTCTTC.

The rearrangement uses TRBV7-9 and TRBJ1-2; no firm D call. Germline assignment: CDR1 SEHNR and CDR2 FQNEAQ (reference sequence). V lost 5 bases and J 4 bases, leaving 11 bases between the germline ends. The CDR3 runs to 13 residues. The CDR3 DNA reads as TGTGCCAGCAGCCAAAACGGGGTCTATGGCTACACCTTC. Translation: CASSQNGVYGYTF.

This clonotype is medium-sized in the sample. The chain links TRBV7-2 to TRBJ1-3, with D tentatively TRBD1 (5 bases). The CDR3 runs to 17 residues. Trimming left V 5 bases short and J 7 bases short, with 24 bases between. Germline lookup yields CDR1 SGHTA and CDR2 FQGNSA. CDR3 in amino acids: CASSPGPGRGEGNTIYF. The DNA for the CDR3 is TGTGCCAGCAGCCCTGGTCCGGGTCGGGGTGAGGGGAACACCATATATTTT.

CDR3 region: CAWSVGPRYGYTF. The DNA for the CDR3 is TGTGCCTGGAGTGTGGGTCCTCGCTATGGCTACACCTTC. The chain recombines TRBV30 with TRBJ1-2, with unresolved D. Germline values: CDR1 GTSNPN, CDR2 SVGIG (reference sequence). The CDR3 runs 13 residues. Trimming shortened V by 0 bases and J by 4 bases, and 9 bases separated the two germline ends.

This sequence joins TRBV20-1 and TRBJ1-2; 11 nucleotides align to TRBD1. V dropped 0 bases and J dropped 4; count of bases not matched to a gene: 7. Germline V gives CDR1 DFQATT, CDR2 SNEGSKA (reference sequence). This CDR3 spans 16 amino acids. The CDR3 region is CSARDFRTGGTYGYTF. As DNA, the CDR3 is TGCAGTGCTAGAGATTTTAGGACAGGGGGCACCTATGGCTACACCTTC.

A few counts support this clonotype. The V gene is TRBV7-2, the J gene TRBJ2-7, with D unclear. Per germline, CDR1 SGHTA and CDR2 FQGNSA. Trimming took 5 bases from V and 2 from J, leaving 4 bases between them. The CDR3 spans 11 residues. The CDR3 nucleotides read TGTGCCAGCAGCCCCGCCTACGAGCAGTACTTC. Translated, it gives CASSPAYEQYF. Filled out from reference TRBV7-2 and TRBJ2-7, the complete variable domain reads GAGVSQSPSNKVTEKGKDVELRCDPISGHTALYWYRQSLGQGLEFLIYFQGNSAPDKSGLPSDRFSAERTGGSVSTLTIQRTQQEDSAVYLCASSPAYEQYFGPGTRLTVT.

By proportion, this clonotype is large. The chain uses TRBV20-1 and TRBJ2-2, with D hard to call. V lost 3 bases to trimming and J lost 1 base, with 9 bases between them. The CDR3 runs 14 residues. Germline V gene sequence: CDR1 DFQATT, CDR2 SNEGSKA (reference sequence). DNA for the CDR3: TGCAGTGCTAGTCGTTCAGGGAACACCGGGGAGCTGTTTTTT. It codes for CSASRSGNTGELFF.

This clonotype is medium-sized (0.01 to 0.1%) in the sample. The rearrangement links TRBV7-9 to TRBJ2-3; maybe TRBD1 (6 bases). CDR1 is SEHNR, CDR2 FQNEAQ, per germline (reference sequence). The CDR3 contains 14 residues. Trimming removed 4 bases at V and 2 bases at J, with 10 bases between. CDR3 protein: CASSSTGTTDTQYF. Written as DNA, the CDR3 is TGTGCCAGCAGCTCGACAGGAACCACAGATACGCAGTATTTT.

This clonotype is judged medium-sized. The chain links TRBV6-1 to TRBJ1-2, with D possibly being TRBD1 (6 bases). Trimming cost V 0 bases and J 6 bases, with 23 bases left between them. Germline CDR1 MNHNS, CDR2 SASEGT. The CDR3 length is 18 residues. Written as DNA, the CDR3 is TGTGCCAGCAGTGAAGCTTCACTCGAATGGGGGCGGTGGGATGGCTACACCTTC. This codes for CASSEASLEWGRWDGYTF.

The chain uses TRBV2 and TRBJ1-2; D gene ambiguous. Trimming took off 6 bases at V and 6 bases at J, with 20 bases between the two ends. The germline CDR1 and CDR2 sequences are SNHLY and FYNNEI. The CDR3 has 15 residues. The CDR3 DNA reads as TGTGCCAGCAGAAGGGATCGTGGGAGCAATGATGGCTACACCTTC. The encoded protein is CASRRDRGSNDGYTF.

The rearrangement uses TRBV12-3 or TRBV12-4 and TRBJ2-6; D is perhaps TRBD1 (6 bases). Trimming stripped 6 bases from V and 1 base from J, with 13 bases between. The length of the CDR3 is 16 residues. CDR3: CASRSGHLSGANVLTF. The CDR3 coding sequence is TGTGCCAGCAGGTCGGGACACCTTTCTGGGGCCAACGTCCTGACTTTC.

This clonotype was seen a few times. The chain combines TRBV30 with TRBJ1-5; the match to TRBD1 covers 10 bases. V lost 2 bases, J lost 4 bases, and 2 bases stayed unmatched. The CDR3 consists of 14 residues. Germline CDR1 is GTSNPN and CDR2 is SVGIG (reference sequence). The CDR3 sequence: CAWSRTGGNQPQHF. CDR3 bases: TGTGCCTGGAGTCGGACAGGGGGTAATCAGCCCCAGCATTTT. Full variable domain (missing parts from reference TRBV30 and TRBJ1-5): SQTIHQWPATLVQPVGSPLSLECTVEGTSNPNLYWYRQAAGRGLQLLFYSVGIGQISSEVPQNLSASRPQDRQFILSSKKLLLSDSGFYLCAWSRTGGNQPQHFGDGTRLSIL.

The chain links TRBV7-6 to TRBJ1-6; D gene unclear. Trimming shortened V by 0 bases and J by 2 bases, and 17 bases separated the two germline ends. The CDR3 has 19 residues. CDR1 is SGHVS and CDR2 is FNYEAQ in the germline V gene. The CDR3 loop reads CASSLARAPNHAYNSPLHF. The CDR3 coding sequence is TGTGCCAGCAGCTTAGCTCGAGCACCGAACCACGCCTATAATTCACCCCTCCACTTT.

The table lists this clonotype with a few counts. V and J are TRBV7-2 and TRBJ2-6; no reliable D call. The germline V gene has CDR1 SGHTA and CDR2 FQGNSA. The CDR3 is made up of 12 amino acids. V shed 7 bases and J shed 12 bases, with 13 bases lying between them. Here the CDR3 reads CASTFRPRVLTF. CDR3 bases: TGTGCCAGCACCTTTCGTCCCCGCGTCCTGACTTTC.

Judged by abundance, this clonotype is medium-sized. V gene TRBV5-5 combines with J gene TRBJ1-6, with D perhaps TRBD1 (6 bases). Germline V gene lookup returns CDR1 SGHKS and CDR2 YYEKEE (reference sequence). V was clipped by 0 bases and J by 14 bases, with 15 bases between them. The CDR3 runs 14 residues. The CDR3 loop is CASSLEQGLATLHF. In DNA, the CDR3 is TGTGCCAGCAGCTTGGAACAGGGTCTTGCGACCCTCCACTTT.

V gene TRBV9 combines with J gene TRBJ2-1; D is unclear. The germline V and J ends were trimmed by 3 bases and 4 bases, with 8 bases remaining between them. Germline-derived CDR1 and CDR2 are SGDLS and YYNGEE. The CDR3 covers 13 residues. CDR3 region: CASSGLLYNEQFF. The CDR3, as DNA: TGTGCCAGCAGCGGACTCCTGTACAATGAGCAGTTCTTC.